One T cell receptor (beta chain) is described in this entry. In the original analysis: Amplification from reference gene primers served as the basis for estimated nucleated cell counts. Assay: immunoSEQ multiplex PCR; the TCRdb copy retains only in-frame clones and omits some. Clone size and V and J calls were adopted from that table, with D and trimming inferred from the DNA. The sample records hundreds of thousands of clones, over 75% being singletons. This entry belongs to a study of blood T cell repertoires in COVID-19. At the level of the study: Acute-phase and convalescent COVID-19 samples originated in the United States, Italy and Spain. Sources were T cells, B-cell-depleted T cells, or PBMCs; the material itself was cDNA or gDNA.

Assignments of participants to cohorts depended upon their own reported clinical history. The TCR originated in a woman aged 40 to 55 with acute COVID-19. Material for sequencing was PBMCs or T cells enriched from blood (not recorded which).

The CDR3 coding sequence is TGTGCCTGGACAGGGACTGGAAACACCATATATTTT. As protein: CAWTGTGNTIYF. The chain has TRBV30 and TRBJ1-3, with D maybe TRBD1 (5 bases). The CDR3 contains 12 residues. The germline V gene has CDR1 GTSNPN and CDR2 SVGIG (reference sequence). V was trimmed by 4 bases and J by 2 bases, leaving 6 bases between them.